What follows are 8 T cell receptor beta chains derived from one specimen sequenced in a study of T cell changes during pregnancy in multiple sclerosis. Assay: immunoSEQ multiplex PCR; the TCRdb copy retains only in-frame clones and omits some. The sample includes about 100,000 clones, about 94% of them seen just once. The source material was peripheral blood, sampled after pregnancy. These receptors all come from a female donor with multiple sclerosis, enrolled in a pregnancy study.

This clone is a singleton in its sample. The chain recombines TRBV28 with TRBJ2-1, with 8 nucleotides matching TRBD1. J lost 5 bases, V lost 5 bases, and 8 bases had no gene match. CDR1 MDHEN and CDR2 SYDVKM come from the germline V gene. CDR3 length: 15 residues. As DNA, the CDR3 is TGTGCCAGCAGTATTAGGACAGGGAGGAACAATGAGCAGTTCTTC. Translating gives CASSIRTGRNNEQFF.

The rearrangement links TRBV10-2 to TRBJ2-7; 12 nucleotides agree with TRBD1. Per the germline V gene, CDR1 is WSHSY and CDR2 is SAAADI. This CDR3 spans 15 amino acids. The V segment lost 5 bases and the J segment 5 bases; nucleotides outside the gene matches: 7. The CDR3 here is CASSRPGTGGHEQYF. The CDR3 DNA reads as TGCGCCAGCAGTAGACCCGGGACAGGGGGCCACGAGCAGTACTTC.

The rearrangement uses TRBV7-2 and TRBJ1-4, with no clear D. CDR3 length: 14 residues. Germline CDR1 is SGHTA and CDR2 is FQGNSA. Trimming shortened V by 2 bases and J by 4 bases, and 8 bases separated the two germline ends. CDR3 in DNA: TGTGCCAGCAGCTTATCCGGGTTTAATGAAAAACTGTTTTTT. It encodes CASSLSGFNEKLFF.

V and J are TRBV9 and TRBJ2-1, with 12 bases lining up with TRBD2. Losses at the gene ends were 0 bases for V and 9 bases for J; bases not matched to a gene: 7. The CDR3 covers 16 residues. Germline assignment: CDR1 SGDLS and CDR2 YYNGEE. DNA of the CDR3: TGTGCCAGCAGCGTAGGATCACTAGCGGGAGGCCTTGAGCAGTTCTTC. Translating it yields CASSVGSLAGGLEQFF.

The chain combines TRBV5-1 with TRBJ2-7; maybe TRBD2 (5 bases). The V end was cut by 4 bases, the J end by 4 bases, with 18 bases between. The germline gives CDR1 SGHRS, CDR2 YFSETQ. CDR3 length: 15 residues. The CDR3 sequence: CASSQSSGPGYEQYF. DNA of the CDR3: TGCGCCAGCAGCCAATCCTCCGGGCCGGGGTACGAGCAGTACTTC.

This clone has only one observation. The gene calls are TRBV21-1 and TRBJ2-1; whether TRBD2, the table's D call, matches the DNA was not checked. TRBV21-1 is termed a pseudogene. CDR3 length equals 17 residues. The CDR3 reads CASSKPPGRDSYNEQFF. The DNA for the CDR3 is TGTGCCAGCAGCAAACCTCCAGGACGGGACTCCTACAATGAGCAGTTCTTC.

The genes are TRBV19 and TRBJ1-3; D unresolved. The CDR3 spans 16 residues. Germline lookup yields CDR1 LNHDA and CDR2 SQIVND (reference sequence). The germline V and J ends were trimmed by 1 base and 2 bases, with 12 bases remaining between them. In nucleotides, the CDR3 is TGTGCCAGTAGTATAGTCGGAGCTCTGGCTGGAAACACCATATATTTT. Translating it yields CASSIVGALAGNTIYF.

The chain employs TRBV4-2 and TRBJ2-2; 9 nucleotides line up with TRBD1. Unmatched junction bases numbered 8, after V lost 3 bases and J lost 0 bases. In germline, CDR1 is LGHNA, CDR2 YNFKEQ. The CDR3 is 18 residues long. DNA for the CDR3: TGTGCCAGCAGCCATCTGCCGGGACAGGGATCGAACACCGGGGAGCTGTTTTTT. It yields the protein CASSHLPGQGSNTGELFF.